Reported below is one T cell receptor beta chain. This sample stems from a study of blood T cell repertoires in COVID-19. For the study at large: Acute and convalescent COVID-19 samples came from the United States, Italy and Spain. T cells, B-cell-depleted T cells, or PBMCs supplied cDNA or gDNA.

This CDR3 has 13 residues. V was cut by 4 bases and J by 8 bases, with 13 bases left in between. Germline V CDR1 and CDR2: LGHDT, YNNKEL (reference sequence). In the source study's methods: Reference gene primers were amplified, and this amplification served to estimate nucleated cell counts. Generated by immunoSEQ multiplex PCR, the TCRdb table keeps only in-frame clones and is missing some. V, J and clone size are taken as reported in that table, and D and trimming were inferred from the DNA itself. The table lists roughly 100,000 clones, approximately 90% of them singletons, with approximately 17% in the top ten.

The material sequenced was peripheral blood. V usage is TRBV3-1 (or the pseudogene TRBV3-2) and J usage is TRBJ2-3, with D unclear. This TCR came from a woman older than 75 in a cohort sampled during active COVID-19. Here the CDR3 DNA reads TGTGCCAGCAGCCCGAGTCGAGATGGTACGCAGTATTTT. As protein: CASSPSRDGTQYF.